This T cell receptor (beta chain) originates from a study of beta chain features in type 1 diabetes. Study conclusions and caveats: There was a moderate but significant shortening of TCRB CDR3s in all four CD4+ subsets of Type 1 diabetes patients. PCR, the amplification step, might favor shorter templates, equally in patients and controls. A cDNA-based sequencing approach could over-represent cells with high TCR expression.

This clone turned up a few times. Antigen: not known. cDNA synthesis used the whole RNA isolate, giving expressed TCRB sequences. Profiling relied on immunoSEQ multiplex PCR, and the TCRdb table lists in-frame clones only, not all of them. Of roughly 380,000 clones listed, about 20% are singletons. One heparinised blood draw averaging around 120 mL was given by each donor. The CDR3 extends over 13 amino acids. With 0 bases removed from V and 12 bases from J, the gap between germline ends came to 13 bases. Germline V gene sequence: CDR1 SGHDT, CDR2 YYEEEE. The TCR comes from a woman aged 18-29 years in good health. V and J are TRBV5-6 and TRBJ2-1; D uncertain. Sequenced material: naive CD4+ T cells from blood. In DNA, the CDR3 is TGTGCCAGCAGCTTGGTAGGAGTAACTCGGCAGTTCTTC. Translated: CASSLVGVTRQFF.